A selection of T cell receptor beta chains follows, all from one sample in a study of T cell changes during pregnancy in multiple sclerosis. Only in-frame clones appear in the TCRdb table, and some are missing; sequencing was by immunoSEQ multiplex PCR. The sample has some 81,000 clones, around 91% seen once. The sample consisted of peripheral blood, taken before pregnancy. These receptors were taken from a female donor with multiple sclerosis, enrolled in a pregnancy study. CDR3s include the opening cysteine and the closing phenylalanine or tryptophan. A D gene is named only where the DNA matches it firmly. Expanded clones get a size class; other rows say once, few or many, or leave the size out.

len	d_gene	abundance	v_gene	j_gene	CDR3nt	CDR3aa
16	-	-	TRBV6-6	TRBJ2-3	TGTGCCACCGGGATGGGGGGGGGCACAGGCACAGATACGCAGTATTTT	CATGMGGGTGTDTQYF
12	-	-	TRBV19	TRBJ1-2	TGTGCCAGTCGAGCGGTAGCCTATGGCTACACCTTC	CASRAVAYGYTF
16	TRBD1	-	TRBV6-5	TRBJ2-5	TGTGCCAGCAGTTCTTTGAAGACAGGGGTGGAAGAGACCCAGTACTTC	CASSSLKTGVEETQYF
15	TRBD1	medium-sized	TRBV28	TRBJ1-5	TGTGCCAGCAGTTTATCCGACAGGGGGCGTCAGCCCCAGCATTTT	CASSLSDRGRQPQHF
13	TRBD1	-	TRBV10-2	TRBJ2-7	TGCGCCAGCGGGCGGACAGGGGCCTACGAGCAGTACTTC	CASGRTGAYEQYF
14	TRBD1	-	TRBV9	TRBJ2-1	TGTGCCAGCAGCGTACAGGGGGCAAGCAATGAGCAGTTCTTC	CASSVQGASNEQFF
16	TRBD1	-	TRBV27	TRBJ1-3	TGTGCCAGCAGTTCCCTCGGGACAGCCAACCGAAACACCATATATTTT	CASSSLGTANRNTIYF
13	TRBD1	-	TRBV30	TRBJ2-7	TGTGCCTGGAGCGCCGGACAGGCCTACGAGCAGTACTTC	CAWSAGQAYEQYF
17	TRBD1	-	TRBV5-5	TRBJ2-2	TGTGCCAGCAGCTCCAGGCGACAGGGGGCGAACACCGGGGAGCTGTTTTTT	CASSSRRQGANTGELFF
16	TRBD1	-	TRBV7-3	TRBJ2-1	TGTGCCAGCAGCTTAAGGGGACAGACCTCTTACAATGAGCAGTTCTTC	CASSLRGQTSYNEQFF
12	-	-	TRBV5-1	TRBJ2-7	TGCGCTAGCAGCCCCGACAGCTACGAGCAGTACTTC	CASSPDSYEQYF
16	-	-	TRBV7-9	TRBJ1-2	TGTGCCAGCAGCGCCGGAGGGCTGCCCCGGGGGGCTGGCTACACCTTC	CASSAGGLPRGAGYTF
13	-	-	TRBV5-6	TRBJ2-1	TGTGCCAGCAGCTTGGTGCGGGGTAATGAGCAGTTCTTC	CASSLVRGNEQFF
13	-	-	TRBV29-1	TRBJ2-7	TGCAGCGCCTCCGACGGGTTCTCCTACGAGCAGTACTTC	CSASDGFSYEQYF
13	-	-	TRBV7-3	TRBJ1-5	TGTGCCAGCAGCGTCGACAGGAATCAGCCCCAGCATTTT	CASSVDRNQPQHF
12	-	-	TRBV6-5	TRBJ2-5	TGTGCCAGCGGGTACAGGAAAGAGACCCAGTACTTC	CASGYRKETQYF
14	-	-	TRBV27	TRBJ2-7	TGTGCCAGTTGGCAGGCGGGCGGGGATTACGAGCAGTACTTC	CASWQAGGDYEQYF
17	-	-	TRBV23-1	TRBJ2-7	TGCGCCAGCAGTCAATCGCCCTCGGGGGGCCAGATCTACGAGCAGTACTTC	CASSQSPSGGQIYEQYF
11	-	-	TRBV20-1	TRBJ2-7	TGCAGTGCTGCCCCGGGGAACGAGCAGTACTTC	CSAAPGNEQYF
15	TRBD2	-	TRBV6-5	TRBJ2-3	TGTGCCAGCAGAGGACTAGCGGCTAGCACAGATACGCAGTATTTT	CASRGLAASTDTQYF
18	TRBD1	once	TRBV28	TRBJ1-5	TGTGCCAGCAGTACCATCGGGACAGTTCTATATAGCAATCAGCCCCAGCATTTT	CASSTIGTVLYSNQPQHF
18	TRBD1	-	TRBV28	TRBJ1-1	TGTGCCAGCAGTCTCAAAGCCCCCCAGGGGGTACGGCACACTGAAGCTTTCTTT	CASSLKAPQGVRHTEAFF
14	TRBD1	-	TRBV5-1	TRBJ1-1	TGCGCCAGCAGCTTACAGGGGGGGAACACTGAAGCTTTCTTT	CASSLQGGNTEAFF
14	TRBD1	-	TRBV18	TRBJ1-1	TGTGCCAGCTCACCACCGGGACAGGGAAATGAAGCTTTCTTT	CASSPPGQGNEAFF
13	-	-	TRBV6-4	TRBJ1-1	TGTGCCAGCAGTGAGAGTCCGAACACTGAAGCTTTCTTT	CASSESPNTEAFF
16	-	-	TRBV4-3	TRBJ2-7	TGCGCCAGCAGCCAGAGACAGGCGTCGGTCACCTACGAGCAGTACTTC	CASSQRQASVTYEQYF
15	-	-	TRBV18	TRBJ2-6	TGTGCCAGCTCACCGGCAGTCTCTGGGGCCAACGTCCTGACTTTC	CASSPAVSGANVLTF
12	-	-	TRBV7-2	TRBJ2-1	TGTGCCAGCAGCTTCGGACTAATTGAGCAGTTCTTC	CASSFGLIEQFF
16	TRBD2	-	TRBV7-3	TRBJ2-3	TGTGCCAGCAGCTCCTGGGGCGGGGGGAGCACAGATACGCAGTATTTT	CASSSWGGGSTDTQYF
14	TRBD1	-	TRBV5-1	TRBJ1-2	TGCGCCAGCAGGCTAAACAGGGGAGTTGATGGCTACACCTTC	CASRLNRGVDGYTF
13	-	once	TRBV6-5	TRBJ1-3	TGTGCCAGCAGCGAGACATCTGGAAACACCATATATTTT	CASSETSGNTIYF
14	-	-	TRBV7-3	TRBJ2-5	TGTGCCAGCAGCCCCCATGGTGGGGCCGGGACCCAGTACTTC	CASSPHGGAGTQYF
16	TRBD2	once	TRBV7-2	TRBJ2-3	TGTGCCAGCAGCTTAGCGGGAGGGAGGATGGGCGATACGCAGTATTTT	CASSLAGGRMGDTQYF
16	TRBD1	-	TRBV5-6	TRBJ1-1	TGTGCCAGCAGCTGGGGGACAGGGGGCATGAGCACTGAAGCTTTCTTT	CASSWGTGGMSTEAFF
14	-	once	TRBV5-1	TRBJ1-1	TGCGCCAGCACCCCCGGGGGACGAAAAGAGGAAGCTTTCTTT	CASTPGGRKEEAFF
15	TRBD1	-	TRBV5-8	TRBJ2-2	TGTGCCAGCAGCTTCCGGACAGGCCTCACCGGGGAGCTGTTTTTT	CASSFRTGLTGELFF
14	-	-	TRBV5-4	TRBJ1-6	TGTGCCAGCAGCTCCCGGGACTATAATTCACCCCTCCACTTT	CASSSRDYNSPLHF
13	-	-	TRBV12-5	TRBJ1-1	TGTGCTAGTGGGACAGAAAAGAACACTGAAGCTTTCTTT	CASGTEKNTEAFF
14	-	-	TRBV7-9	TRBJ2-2	TGTGCCAGCAGCTTTCTTGTTAACACCGGGGAGCTGTTTTTT	CASSFLVNTGELFF
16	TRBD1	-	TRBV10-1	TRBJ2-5	TGCGCCAGCAGTCGGGACAGGGGGTCGACGTCCCAGACCCAGTACTTC	CASSRDRGSTSQTQYF
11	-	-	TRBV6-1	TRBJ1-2	TGTGCCAGCAAATCGGGGGATGGCTACACCTTC	CASKSGDGYTF
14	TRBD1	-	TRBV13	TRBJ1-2	TGTGCCAGCAGCCGGGGGACAGGGGATCGTGGCTACACCTTC	CASSRGTGDRGYTF
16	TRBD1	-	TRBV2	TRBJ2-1	TGTGCCAGCAGTAGCAGGGGGTTCGGCTCCTACAATGAGCAGTTCTTC	CASSSRGFGSYNEQFF
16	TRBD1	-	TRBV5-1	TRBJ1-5	TGCGCCAGCAGCTTGGGAGTCACAGGGGACAATCAGCCCCAGCATTTT	CASSLGVTGDNQPQHF
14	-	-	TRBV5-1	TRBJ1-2	TGCGCCAGCAGCTTGGAGGGGGAGGGCTATGGCTACACCTTC	CASSLEGEGYGYTF
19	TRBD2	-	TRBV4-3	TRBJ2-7	TGCGCCAGCAGCCCGCGGGTGAGCGGGGGGGCCGGGAGCTCCTACGAGCAGTACTTC	CASSPRVSGGAGSSYEQYF
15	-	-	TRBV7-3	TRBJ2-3	TGTGCCAGCAGCTTAGGAAACAGGAACACAGATACGCAGTATTTT	CASSLGNRNTDTQYF
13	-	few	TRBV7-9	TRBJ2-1	TGTGCCAGCAGCTTAGAACGCGCCAATGAGCAGTTCTTC	CASSLERANEQFF
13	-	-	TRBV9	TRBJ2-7	TGTGCCAGCAGCGAGGGGATGAACTACGAGCAGTACTTC	CASSEGMNYEQYF
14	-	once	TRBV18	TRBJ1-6	TGTGCCAGCTCACCAATTGGGGGGGATTCACCCCTCCACTTT	CASSPIGGDSPLHF
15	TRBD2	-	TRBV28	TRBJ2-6	TGTGCCAGCAGTAGCGGGGGATCTGGGGCCAACGTCCTGACTTTC	CASSSGGSGANVLTF
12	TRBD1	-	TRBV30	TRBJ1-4	TGTGCCTGGACCCAGGGGGATGAAAAACTGTTTTTT	CAWTQGDEKLFF
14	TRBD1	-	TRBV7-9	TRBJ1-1	TGTGCCAGCAGCGGCGGGACAGCGAACACTGAAGCTTTCTTT	CASSGGTANTEAFF
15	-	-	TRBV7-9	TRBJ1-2	TGTGCCAGCAGTCACGCGGGGGCTGGAAACTATGGCTACACCTTC	CASSHAGAGNYGYTF
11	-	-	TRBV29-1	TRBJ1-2	TGCAGCGTTGGGGGCCCCAATGGCTACACCTTC	CSVGGPNGYTF
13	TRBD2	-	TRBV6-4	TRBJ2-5	TGTGCCAGCAGCCGGGAGGCGAAGGAGACCCAGTACTTC	CASSREAKETQYF
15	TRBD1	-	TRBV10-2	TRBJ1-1	TGCGCCAGCAGTGAGTCGACAGGGATGAACACTGAAGCTTTCTTT	CASSESTGMNTEAFF
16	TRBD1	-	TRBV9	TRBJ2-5	TGTGCCAGCAGCACTGGGACAGGGGGCGCGTGGGAGACCCAGTACTTC	CASSTGTGGAWETQYF